This TCR beta chain was captured in a study of blood T cells in healthy people across ages. Using a J-beta primer mix together with a sample-barcoded 5' primer, a second PCR was run for roughly 7 to 11 cycles. TCRdb independently ran MiXCR on the 5' RACE reads; one entry per CDR3 protein. The sample lists around 710,000 distinct CDR3 sequences, about 42% occurring once. The CDR3 has 14 amino acids. Germline assignment: CDR1 DFQATT and CDR2 SNEGSKA (reference sequence). Trimming pared 1 base from V and 9 bases from J, leaving 16 bases between. The chain recombines TRBV20-1 with TRBJ2-1; maybe TRBD2 (6 bases). This TCR derives from a woman aged 60-70 years in good health. Material for sequencing was blood. CDR3 sequence: CSARAILLGGEQFF. In DNA, the CDR3 is TGCAGTGCTAGAGCGATCCTCTTGGGAGGTGAGCAGTTCTTC.